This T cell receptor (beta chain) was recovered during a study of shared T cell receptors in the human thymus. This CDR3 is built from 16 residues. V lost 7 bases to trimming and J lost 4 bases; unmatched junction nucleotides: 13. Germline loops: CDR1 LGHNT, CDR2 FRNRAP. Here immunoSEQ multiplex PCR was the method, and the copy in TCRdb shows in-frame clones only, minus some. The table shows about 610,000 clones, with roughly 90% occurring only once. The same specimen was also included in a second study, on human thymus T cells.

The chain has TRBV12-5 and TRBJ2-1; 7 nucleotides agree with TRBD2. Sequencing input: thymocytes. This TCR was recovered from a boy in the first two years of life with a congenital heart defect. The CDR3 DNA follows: TGTGCTAGTGCCCGAGGGCGGGAGCCGGGATACAATGAGCAGTTCTTC. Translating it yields CASARGREPGYNEQFF.